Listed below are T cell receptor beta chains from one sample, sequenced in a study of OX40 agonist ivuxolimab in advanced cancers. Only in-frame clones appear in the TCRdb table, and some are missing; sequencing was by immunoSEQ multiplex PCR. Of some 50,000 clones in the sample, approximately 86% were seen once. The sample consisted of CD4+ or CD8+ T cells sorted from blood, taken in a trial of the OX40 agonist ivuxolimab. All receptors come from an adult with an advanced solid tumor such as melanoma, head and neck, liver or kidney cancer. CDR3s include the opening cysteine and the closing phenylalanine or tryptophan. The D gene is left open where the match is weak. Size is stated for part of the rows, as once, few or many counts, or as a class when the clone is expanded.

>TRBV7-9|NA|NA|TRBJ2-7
CASSLARGAKGETYEQYF
TGTGCCAGCAGCTTAGCGCGGGGTGCAAAGGGGGAAACCTACGAGCAGTACTTC
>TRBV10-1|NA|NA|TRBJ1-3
CASSESLTNTIYF
TGCGCCAGCAGTGAGTCTCTGACGAACACCATATATTTT
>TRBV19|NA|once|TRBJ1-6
CASSTFYNSPLHF
TGTGCCAGTTCGACGTTTTATAATTCACCCCTCCACTTT
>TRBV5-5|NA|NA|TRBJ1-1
CASSWYSNTEAFF
TGTGCCAGCAGCTGGTATTCGAACACTGAAGCTTTCTTT
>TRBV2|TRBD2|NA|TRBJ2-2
CASGRASNTGELFF
TGTGCCAGCGGGAGGGCTTCAAACACCGGGGAGCTGTTTTTT
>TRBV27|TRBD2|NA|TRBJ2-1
CASSQVAGGSYEQFF
TGTGCCAGCAGCCAAGTAGCGGGAGGGTCGTATGAGCAGTTCTTC
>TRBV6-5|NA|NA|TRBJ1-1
CASSYRGGDTEAFF
TGTGCCAGCAGTTATAGGGGGGGGGACACTGAAGCTTTCTTT
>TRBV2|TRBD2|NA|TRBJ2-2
CASSRSGGTGELFF
TGTGCCAGCAGTCGTTCGGGGGGCACCGGGGAGCTGTTTTTT
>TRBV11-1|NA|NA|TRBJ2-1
CASSKSGTTGNEQFF
TGTGCCAGCAGCAAAAGTGGGACCACGGGGAATGAGCAGTTCTTC
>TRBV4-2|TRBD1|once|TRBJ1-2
CASSQDDRGNYGYTF
TGTGCCAGCAGCCAAGACGACAGGGGCAACTATGGCTACACCTTC
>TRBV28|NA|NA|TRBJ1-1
CASTIEVNTEAFF
TGTGCCAGCACCATCGAGGTAAACACTGAAGCTTTCTTT
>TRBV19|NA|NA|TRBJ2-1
CASTVNNEQFF
TGTGCCTCGACAGTAAACAATGAGCAGTTCTTC
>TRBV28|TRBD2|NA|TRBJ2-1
CASRSLAGLNNEQFF
TGTGCCAGCAGATCCCTAGCGGGGCTAAACAATGAGCAGTTCTTC
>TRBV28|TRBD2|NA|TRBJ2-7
CASSFYEPGLPYEQYF
TGTGCCAGCAGTTTTTACGAACCGGGACTACCCTACGAGCAGTACTTC
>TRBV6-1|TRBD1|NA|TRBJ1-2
CASRGTGSHYGYTF
TGTGCCAGCAGGGGGACAGGGTCTCACTATGGCTACACCTTC
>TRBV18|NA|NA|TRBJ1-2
CASSPVRETKGYTF
TGTGCCAGCTCACCAGTCAGGGAAACTAAGGGCTACACCTTC
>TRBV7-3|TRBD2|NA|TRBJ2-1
CASSLRGSSGSSYNEQFF
TGTGCCAGCAGCTTAAGGGGTTCTAGCGGGAGCTCCTACAATGAGCAGTTCTTC
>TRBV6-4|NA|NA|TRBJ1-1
CASSDSAGPNTEAFF
TGTGCCAGCAGTGACTCGGCCGGGCCGAACACTGAAGCTTTCTTT
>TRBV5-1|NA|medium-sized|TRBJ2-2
CASSFAGTGELFF
TGCGCCAGCAGCTTTGCGGGGACCGGGGAGCTGTTTTTT
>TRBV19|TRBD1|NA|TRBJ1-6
CASSIDHNSGQGKSPLHF
TGTGCCAGTAGTATAGATCACAACTCGGGACAGGGGAAATCACCCCTCCACTTT
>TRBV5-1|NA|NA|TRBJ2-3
CASSLDLDTQYF
TGCGCCAGCAGCTTGGATCTGGATACGCAGTATTTT
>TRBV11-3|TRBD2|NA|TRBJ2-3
CASSLGLAGGTDTQYF
TGTGCCAGCAGCTTAGGGCTAGCGGGAGGCACAGATACGCAGTATTTT
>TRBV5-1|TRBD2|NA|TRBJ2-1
CASSLAAGTSGHNEQFF
TGCGCCAGCAGCTTGGCGGCGGGGACTAGCGGCCACAATGAGCAGTTCTTC
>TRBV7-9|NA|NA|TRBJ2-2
CASSLRAGELFF
TGTGCCAGCAGCTTAAGGGCCGGGGAGCTGTTTTTT
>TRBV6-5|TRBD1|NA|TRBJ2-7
CASRRSDRGGYEQYF
TGTGCCAGCAGGCGTTCGGACAGGGGAGGCTACGAGCAGTACTTC
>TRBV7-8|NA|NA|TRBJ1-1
CASSLASGLGTEAFF
TGTGCCAGCAGCTTAGCCTCGGGATTGGGCACTGAAGCTTTCTTT
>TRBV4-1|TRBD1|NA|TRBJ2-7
CASSLSTGGYEQYF
TGCGCCAGCAGCCTCTCGACAGGGGGCTACGAGCAGTACTTC
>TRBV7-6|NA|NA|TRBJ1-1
CASSLAGSPNTEAFF
TGTGCCAGCAGCTTAGCGGGGTCACCCAACACTGAAGCTTTCTTT
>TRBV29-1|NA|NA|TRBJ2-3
CSVGAGSTDTQYF
TGCAGCGTTGGGGCCGGTAGCACAGATACGCAGTATTTT
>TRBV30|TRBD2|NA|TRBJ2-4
CAWSVPPGLAGSLGKNIQYF
TGTGCCTGGAGTGTTCCCCCAGGACTAGCGGGATCGTTGGGCAAAAACATTCAGTACTTC
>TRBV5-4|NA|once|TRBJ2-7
CASSLGLQTPYEQYF
TGTGCCAGCAGCTTGGGACTACAAACCCCCTACGAGCAGTACTTC
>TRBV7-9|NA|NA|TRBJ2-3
CASFLANTDTQYF
TGTGCCAGTTTTCTAGCGAACACAGATACGCAGTATTTT
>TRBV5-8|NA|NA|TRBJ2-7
CASILPGAGAYEQYF
TGTGCCAGCATCCTCCCGGGGGCAGGGGCCTACGAGCAGTACTTC
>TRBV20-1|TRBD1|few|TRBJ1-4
CNITGAEKLFF
TGCAATATTACAGGGGCAGAAAAACTGTTTTTT
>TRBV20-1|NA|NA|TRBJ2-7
CSATGSYEQYF
TGCAGTGCAACAGGGTCCTACGAGCAGTACTTC
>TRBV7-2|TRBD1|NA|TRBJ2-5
CASSQSTGQGIPLSDF
TGTGCCAGCAGCCAATCAACGGGACAGGGTATCCCCCTTTCGGACTTC
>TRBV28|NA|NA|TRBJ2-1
CAIGRGSPFYNEQFF
TGTGCCATCGGAAGGGGGTCTCCCTTTTACAATGAGCAGTTCTTC
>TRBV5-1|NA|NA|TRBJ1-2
CASSLTGTYGYTF
TGCGCCAGCAGCCTTACAGGGACCTATGGCTACACCTTC
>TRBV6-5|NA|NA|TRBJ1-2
CASSWGVNYGYTF
TGTGCCAGCAGTTGGGGCGTTAACTATGGCTACACCTTC
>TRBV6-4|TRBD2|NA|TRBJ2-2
CASSPSSAGVLTGELFF
TGTGCCAGCAGTCCCTCAAGTGCGGGAGTCCTTACCGGGGAGCTGTTTTTT
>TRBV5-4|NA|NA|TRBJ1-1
CASSPSKGWQNTEAFF
TGTGCCAGCAGCCCGTCCAAAGGCTGGCAGAACACTGAAGCTTTCTTT
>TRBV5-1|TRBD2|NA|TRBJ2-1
CASSLTGTSGYNEQFF
TGCGCCAGCAGCTTAACCGGGACTAGCGGGTACAATGAGCAGTTCTTC
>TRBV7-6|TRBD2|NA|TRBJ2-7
CASSLYPRAASGSEQYF
TGTGCCAGCAGCTTATACCCCAGGGCAGCTAGCGGGAGCGAGCAGTACTTC
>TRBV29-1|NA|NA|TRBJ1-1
CSVKASMAVTEAFF
TGCAGCGTCAAGGCGAGTATGGCTGTAACTGAAGCTTTCTTT
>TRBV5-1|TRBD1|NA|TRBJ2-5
CASSPRPGGETQYF
TGCGCCAGCAGCCCCCGTCCAGGGGGAGAGACCCAGTACTTC
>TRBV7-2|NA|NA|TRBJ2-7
CASSHGPPKGYEQYF
TGTGCCAGCAGCCACGGGCCACCGAAGGGCTACGAGCAGTACTTC
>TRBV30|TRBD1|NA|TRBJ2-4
CAWSAYRGQNIQYF
TGTGCCTGGAGCGCATACAGGGGGCAAAACATTCAGTACTTC
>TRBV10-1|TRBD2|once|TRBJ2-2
CASSSPGLGNTGELFF
TGCGCCAGCAGTTCTCCGGGACTAGGGAACACCGGGGAGCTGTTTTTT
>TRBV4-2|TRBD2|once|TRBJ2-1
CASSQDRASGTRNEQFF
TGTGCCAGCAGCCAAGATCGTGCTAGCGGGACTCGCAATGAGCAGTTCTTC
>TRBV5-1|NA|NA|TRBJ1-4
CASSPEEALNEKLFF
TGCGCCAGCAGTCCCGAGGAGGCTCTTAATGAAAAACTGTTTTTT
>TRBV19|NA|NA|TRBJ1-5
CASKKGTLPRYSNQPQHF
TGTGCCAGTAAGAAGGGGACACTACCTCGCTATAGCAATCAGCCCCAGCATTTT